The table lists the clone carrying this TCR beta chain with a count of one. The data were taken from a study of blood T cell repertoires in COVID-19. Profiled with immunoSEQ multiplex PCR; TCRdb holds only in-frame clones, not every one. The sample lists 180,000 or so clones; roughly 80% were seen once. V gave up 4 bases and J gave up 11 bases, with 14 bases separating them. This CDR3 is built from 12 residues. Looked up from germline, CDR1 is LGHDT and CDR2 is YNNKEL (reference sequence). The chain uses TRBV3-1 (or the pseudogene TRBV3-2) and TRBJ1-1; no clear D gene. The material sequenced was PBMCs or T cells enriched from blood (not recorded which). The clonotype was recovered from a man aged 45 to 65 who had recovered from COVID-19. CDR3 sequence (DNA): TGTGCCAGCAGCCTAGCGCTCTCTGCGGCTTTCTTT. It codes for CASSLALSAAFF.